This TCR beta chain was found in a study of blood T cell repertoires in COVID-19. As for the study in general: Specimens from acute and convalescent COVID-19 originated in the United States, Italy and Spain. PBMCs, B-cell-depleted T cells, or T cells provided the cDNA or gDNA that made up the material.

TCRdb's table, derived via immunoSEQ multiplex PCR, lists solely in-frame clones and lacks some. The profile shows roughly 100,000 clones, roughly 90% of them singletons. V lost 0 bases to trimming and J lost 0 bases, with 5 bases between them. CDR3 length equals 15 residues. The germline CDR1 and CDR2 sequences are MGHRA and YSYEKL. This TCR was recovered from a human donor in a cohort sampled during active COVID-19. The gene calls are TRBV4-1 and TRBJ2-2; D is unresolved. Sequencing was performed on peripheral blood. The CDR3 DNA reads as TGCGCCAGCAGCCAAGAGGGCGCGAACACCGGGGAGCTGTTTTTT. Protein product: CASSQEGANTGELFF.